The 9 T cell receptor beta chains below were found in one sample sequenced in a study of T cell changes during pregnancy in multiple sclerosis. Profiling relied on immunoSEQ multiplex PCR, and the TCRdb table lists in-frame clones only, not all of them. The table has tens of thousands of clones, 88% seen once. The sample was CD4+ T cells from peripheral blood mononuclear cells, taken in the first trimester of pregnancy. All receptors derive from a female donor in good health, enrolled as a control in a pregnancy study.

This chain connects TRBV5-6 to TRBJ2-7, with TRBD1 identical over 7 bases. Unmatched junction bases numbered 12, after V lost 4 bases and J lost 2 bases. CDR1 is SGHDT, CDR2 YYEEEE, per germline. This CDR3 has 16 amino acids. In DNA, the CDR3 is TGTGCCAGCAGCCAGAAACACAGGGGTCCGGCCTACGAGCAGTACTTC. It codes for CASSQKHRGPAYEQYF.

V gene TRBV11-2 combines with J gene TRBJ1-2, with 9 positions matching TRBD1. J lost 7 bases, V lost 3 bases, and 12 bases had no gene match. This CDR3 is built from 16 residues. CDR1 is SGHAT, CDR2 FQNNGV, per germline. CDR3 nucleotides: TGTGCCAGCAGCTTTCCTAAGGGTACAGGGGGCCTTGGCTACACCTTC. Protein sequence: CASSFPKGTGGLGYTF. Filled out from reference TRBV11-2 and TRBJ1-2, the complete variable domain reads EAGVAQSPRYKIIEKRQSVAFWCNPISGHATLYWYQQILGQGPKLLIQFQNNGVVDDSQLPKDRFSAERLKGVDSTLKIQPAKLEDSAVYLCASSFPKGTGGLGYTFGSGTRLTVV.

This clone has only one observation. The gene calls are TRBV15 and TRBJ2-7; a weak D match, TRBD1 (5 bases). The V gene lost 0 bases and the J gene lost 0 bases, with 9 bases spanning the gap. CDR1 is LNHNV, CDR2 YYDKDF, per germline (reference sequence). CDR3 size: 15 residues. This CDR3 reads CATSRDRTYSYEQYF. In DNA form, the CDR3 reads TGTGCCACCAGCAGAGATAGGACATACTCCTACGAGCAGTACTTC. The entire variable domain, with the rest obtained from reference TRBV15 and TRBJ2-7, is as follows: DAMVIQNPRYQVTQFGKPVTLSCSQTLNHNVMYWYQQKSSQAPKLLFHYYDKDFNNEADTPDNFQSRRPNTSFCFLDIRSPGLGDTAMYLCATSRDRTYSYEQYFGPGTRLTVT.

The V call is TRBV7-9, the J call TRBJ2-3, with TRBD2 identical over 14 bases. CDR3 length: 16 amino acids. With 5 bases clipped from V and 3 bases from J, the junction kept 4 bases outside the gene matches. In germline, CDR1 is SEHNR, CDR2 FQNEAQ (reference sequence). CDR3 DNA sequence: TGTGCCAGCAGCCTCGGACTAGCGGGGGGAACAGATACGCAGTATTTT. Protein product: CASSLGLAGGTDTQYF.

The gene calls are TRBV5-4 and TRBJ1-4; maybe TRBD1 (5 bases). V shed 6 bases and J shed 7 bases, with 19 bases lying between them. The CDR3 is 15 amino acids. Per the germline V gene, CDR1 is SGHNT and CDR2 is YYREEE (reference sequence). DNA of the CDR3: TGTGCCAGCATGATTAAGGGGTATGGCGTTGAAAAACTGTTTTTT. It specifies CASMIKGYGVEKLFF.

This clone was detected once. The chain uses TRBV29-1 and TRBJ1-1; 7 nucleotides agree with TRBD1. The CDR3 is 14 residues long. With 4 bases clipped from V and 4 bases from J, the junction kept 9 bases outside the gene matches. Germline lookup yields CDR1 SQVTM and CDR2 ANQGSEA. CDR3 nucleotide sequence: TGCAGCGTTGCATCGCCACAGGGGCCCACTGAAGCTTTCTTT. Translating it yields CSVASPQGPTEAFF.

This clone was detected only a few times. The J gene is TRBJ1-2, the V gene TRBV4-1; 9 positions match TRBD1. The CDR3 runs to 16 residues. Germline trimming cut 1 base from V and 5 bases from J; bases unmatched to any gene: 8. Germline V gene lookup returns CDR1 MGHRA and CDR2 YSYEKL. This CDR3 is CASSQVVRQGEYGYTF. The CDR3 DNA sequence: TGCGCCAGCAGCCAAGTCGTCCGACAGGGGGAGTATGGCTACACCTTC.

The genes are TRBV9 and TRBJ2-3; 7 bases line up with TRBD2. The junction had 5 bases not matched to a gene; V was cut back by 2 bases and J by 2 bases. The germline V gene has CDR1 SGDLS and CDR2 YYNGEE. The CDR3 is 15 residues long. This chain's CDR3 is CASSVRGYPTDTQYF. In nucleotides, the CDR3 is TGTGCCAGCAGCGTGCGGGGGTACCCCACAGATACGCAGTATTTT.

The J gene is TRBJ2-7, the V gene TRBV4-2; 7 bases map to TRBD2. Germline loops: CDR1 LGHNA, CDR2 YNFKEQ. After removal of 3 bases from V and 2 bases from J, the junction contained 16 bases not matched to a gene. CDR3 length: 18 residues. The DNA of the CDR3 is TGTGCCAGCAGCCAGTTTGCCAGTTCGAGCGGGGTTCCCTACGAGCAGTACTTC. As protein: CASSQFASSSGVPYEQYF.